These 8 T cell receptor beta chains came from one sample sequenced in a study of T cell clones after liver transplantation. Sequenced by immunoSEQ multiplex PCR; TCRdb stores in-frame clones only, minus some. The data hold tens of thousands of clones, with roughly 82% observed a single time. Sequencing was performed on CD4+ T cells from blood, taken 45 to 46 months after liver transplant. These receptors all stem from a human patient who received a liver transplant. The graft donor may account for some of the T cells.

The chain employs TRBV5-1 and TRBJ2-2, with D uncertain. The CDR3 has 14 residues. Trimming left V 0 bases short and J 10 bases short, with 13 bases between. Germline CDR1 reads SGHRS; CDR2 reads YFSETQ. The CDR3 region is CASSLDVGQAELFF. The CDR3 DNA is TGCGCCAGCAGCTTGGATGTGGGCCAGGCGGAGCTGTTTTTT.

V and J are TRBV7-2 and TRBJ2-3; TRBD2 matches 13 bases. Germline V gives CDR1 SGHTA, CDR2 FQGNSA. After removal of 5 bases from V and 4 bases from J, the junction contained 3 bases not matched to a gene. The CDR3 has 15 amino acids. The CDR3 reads CASSPLAGGPDTQYF. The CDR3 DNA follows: TGTGCCAGCAGCCCACTAGCGGGAGGGCCAGATACGCAGTATTTT.

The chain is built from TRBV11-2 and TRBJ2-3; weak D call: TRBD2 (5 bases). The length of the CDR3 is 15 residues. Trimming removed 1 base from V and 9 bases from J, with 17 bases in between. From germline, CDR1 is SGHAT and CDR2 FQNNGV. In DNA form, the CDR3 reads TGTGCCAGCAGCTTAGTGCGGGTCGAACAAGGAACGCAGTATTTT. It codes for CASSLVRVEQGTQYF. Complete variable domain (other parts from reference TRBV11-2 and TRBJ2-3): EAGVAQSPRYKIIEKRQSVAFWCNPISGHATLYWYQQILGQGPKLLIQFQNNGVVDDSQLPKDRFSAERLKGVDSTLKIQPAKLEDSAVYLCASSLVRVEQGTQYFGPGTRLTVL.

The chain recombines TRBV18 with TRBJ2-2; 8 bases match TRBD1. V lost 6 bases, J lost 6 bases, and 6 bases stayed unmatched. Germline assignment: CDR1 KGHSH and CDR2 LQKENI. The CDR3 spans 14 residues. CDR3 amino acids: CASSLTGAPGELFF. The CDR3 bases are TGTGCCAGCTCCCTGACAGGGGCTCCCGGGGAGCTGTTTTTT.

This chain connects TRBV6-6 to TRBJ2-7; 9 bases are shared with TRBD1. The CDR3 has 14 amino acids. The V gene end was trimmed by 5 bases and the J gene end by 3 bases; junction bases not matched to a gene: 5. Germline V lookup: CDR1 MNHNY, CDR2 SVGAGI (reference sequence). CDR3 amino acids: CASSPGTGYYEQYF. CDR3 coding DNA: TGTGCCAGCAGTCCCGGGACAGGGTACTACGAGCAGTACTTC.

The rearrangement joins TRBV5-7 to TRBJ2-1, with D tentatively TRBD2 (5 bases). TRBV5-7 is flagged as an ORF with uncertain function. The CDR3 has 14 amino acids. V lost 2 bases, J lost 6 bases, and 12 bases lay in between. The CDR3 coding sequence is TGTGCCAGCAGCTTCGGTAGCCGGGGCAATGAGCAGTTCTTC. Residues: CASSFGSRGNEQFF.

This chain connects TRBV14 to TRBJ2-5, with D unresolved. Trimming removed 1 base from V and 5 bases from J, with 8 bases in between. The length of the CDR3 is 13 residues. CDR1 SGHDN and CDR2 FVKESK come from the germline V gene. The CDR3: CASSQVHGETQYF. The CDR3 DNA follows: TGTGCCAGCAGCCAAGTCCATGGGGAGACCCAGTACTTC.

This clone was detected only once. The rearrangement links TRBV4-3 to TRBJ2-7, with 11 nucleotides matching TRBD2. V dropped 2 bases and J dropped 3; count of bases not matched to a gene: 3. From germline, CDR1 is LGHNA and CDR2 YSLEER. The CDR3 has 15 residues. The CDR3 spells CASSQLAGGHYEQYF. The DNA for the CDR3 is TGCGCCAGCAGCCAACTAGCGGGAGGACACTACGAGCAGTACTTC.